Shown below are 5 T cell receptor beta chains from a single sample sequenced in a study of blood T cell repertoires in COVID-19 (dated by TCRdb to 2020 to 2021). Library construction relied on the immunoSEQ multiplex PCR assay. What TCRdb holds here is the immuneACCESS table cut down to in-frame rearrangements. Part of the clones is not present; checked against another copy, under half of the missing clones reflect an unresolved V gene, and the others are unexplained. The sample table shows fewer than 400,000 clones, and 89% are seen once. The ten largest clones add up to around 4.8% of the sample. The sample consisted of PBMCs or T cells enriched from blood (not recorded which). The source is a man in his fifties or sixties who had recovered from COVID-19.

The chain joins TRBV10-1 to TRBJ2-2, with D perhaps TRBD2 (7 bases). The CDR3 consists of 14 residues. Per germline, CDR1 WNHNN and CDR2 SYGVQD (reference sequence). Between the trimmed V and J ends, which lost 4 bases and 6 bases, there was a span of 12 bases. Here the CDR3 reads CASSAGGRPGELFF. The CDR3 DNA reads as TGCGCCAGCAGTGCCGGGGGGCGCCCCGGGGAGCTGTTTTTT.

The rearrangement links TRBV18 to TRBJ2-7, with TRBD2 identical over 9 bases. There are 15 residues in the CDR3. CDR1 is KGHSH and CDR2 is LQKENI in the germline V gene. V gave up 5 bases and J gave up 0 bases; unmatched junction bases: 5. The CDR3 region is CASSSTSGHSYEQYF. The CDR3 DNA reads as TGTGCCAGCTCATCGACTAGCGGACACTCCTACGAGCAGTACTTC.

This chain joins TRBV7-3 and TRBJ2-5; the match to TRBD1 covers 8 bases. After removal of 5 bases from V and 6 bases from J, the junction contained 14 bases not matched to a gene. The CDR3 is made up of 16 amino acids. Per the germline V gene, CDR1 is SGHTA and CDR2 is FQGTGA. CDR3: CASSPSDREELKTQYF. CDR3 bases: TGTGCCAGCAGCCCGTCGGACAGGGAGGAGTTGAAGACCCAGTACTTC.

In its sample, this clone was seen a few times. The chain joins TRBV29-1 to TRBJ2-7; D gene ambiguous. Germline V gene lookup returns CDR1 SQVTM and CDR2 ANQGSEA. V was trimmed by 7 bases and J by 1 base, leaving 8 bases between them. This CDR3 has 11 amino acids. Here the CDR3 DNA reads TGCAGCGCCGCGGAATCCTACGAGCAGTACTTC. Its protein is CSAAESYEQYF.

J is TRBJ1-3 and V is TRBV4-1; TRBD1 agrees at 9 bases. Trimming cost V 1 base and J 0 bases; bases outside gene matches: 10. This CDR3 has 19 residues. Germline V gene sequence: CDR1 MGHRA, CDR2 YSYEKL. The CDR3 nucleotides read TGCGCCAGCAGCCAAGGAGAAGGACGGACAGGGGTCTCTGGAAACACCATATATTTT. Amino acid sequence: CASSQGEGRTGVSGNTIYF.